The entry below gives a single TCR beta chain sequence along with its context. Its antigen is unidentified. Then a second PCR, running roughly 7 to 11 cycles, was carried out with a sample-barcoded 5' primer and a J-beta primer mix. TCRdb independently ran MiXCR on the 5' RACE reads; one entry per CDR3 protein. Of about 1.4 million distinct CDR3 sequences listed, roughly 64% are singletons. At least 6 million PBMCs were isolated per sample. This CDR3 comprises 13 residues. The ends were cut back, 0 bases at V and 5 bases at J, with 8 bases in the middle. From germline, CDR1 is SGDLS and CDR2 YYNGEE. This entry comes from a study of blood T cells in healthy people across ages. Regarding the study as a whole: It was the long-lived donors that had more naive CD4+ cells and higher diversity than aged donors. A roughly linear fall in TCR beta diversity per million T cells was seen with increasing age. Not knowing donor CMV status may have confounded expanded clonotype changes.

Input material: blood. The genes are TRBV9 and TRBJ1-2; D gene unclear. The TCR sequence derives from a man younger than 30 in good health. Here the CDR3 DNA reads TGTGCCAGCAGCGTAGCTAACGATTATGGCTACACCTTC. Amino acids: CASSVANDYGYTF.